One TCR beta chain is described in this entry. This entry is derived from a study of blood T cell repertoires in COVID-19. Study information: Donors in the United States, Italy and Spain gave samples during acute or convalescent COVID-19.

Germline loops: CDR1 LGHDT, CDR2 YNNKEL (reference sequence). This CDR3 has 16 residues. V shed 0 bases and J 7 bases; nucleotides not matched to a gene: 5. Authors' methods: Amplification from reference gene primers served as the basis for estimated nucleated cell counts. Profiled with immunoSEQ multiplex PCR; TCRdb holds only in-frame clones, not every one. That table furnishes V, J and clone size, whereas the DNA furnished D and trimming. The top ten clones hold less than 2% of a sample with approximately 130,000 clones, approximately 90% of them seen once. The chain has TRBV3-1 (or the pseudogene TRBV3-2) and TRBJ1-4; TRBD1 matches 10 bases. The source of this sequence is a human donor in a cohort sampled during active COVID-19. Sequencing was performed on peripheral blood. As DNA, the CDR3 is TGTGCCAGCAGCCAAGATGGGACAGGGGTAGGTGAAAAACTGTTTTTT. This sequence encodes CASSQDGTGVGEKLFF.